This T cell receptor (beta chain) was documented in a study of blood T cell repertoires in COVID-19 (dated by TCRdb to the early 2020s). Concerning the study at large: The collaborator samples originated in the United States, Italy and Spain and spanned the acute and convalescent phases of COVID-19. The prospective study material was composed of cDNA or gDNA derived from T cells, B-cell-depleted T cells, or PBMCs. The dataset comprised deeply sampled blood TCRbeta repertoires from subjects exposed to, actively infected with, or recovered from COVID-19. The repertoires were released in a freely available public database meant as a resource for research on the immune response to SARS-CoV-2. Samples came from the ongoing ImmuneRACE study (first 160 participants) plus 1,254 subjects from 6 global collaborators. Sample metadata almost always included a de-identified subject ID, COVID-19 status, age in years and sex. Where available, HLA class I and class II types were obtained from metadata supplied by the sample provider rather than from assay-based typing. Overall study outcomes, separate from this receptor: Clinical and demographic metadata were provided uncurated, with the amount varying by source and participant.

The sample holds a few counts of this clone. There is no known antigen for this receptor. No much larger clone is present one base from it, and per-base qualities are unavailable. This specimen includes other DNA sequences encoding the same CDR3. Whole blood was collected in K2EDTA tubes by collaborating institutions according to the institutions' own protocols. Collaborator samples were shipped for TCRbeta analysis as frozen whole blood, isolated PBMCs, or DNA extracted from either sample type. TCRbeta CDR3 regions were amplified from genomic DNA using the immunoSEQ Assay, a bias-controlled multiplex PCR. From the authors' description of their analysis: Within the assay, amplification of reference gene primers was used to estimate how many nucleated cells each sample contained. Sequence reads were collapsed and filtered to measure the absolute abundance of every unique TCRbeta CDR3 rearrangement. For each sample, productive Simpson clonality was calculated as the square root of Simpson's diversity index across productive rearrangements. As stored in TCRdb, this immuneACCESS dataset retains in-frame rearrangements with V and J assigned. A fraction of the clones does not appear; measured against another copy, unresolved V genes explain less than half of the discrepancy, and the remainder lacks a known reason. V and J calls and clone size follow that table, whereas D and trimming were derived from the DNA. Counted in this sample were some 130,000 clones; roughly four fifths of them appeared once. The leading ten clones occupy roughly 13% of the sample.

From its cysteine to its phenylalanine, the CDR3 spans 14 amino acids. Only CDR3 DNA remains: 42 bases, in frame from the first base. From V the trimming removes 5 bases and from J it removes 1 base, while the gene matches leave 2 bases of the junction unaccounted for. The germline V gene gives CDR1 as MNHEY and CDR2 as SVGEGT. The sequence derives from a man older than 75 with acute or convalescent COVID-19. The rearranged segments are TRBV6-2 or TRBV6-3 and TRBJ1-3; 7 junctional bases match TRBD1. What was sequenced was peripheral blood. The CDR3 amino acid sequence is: CASSPTGSGNTIYF. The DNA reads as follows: TGTGCCAGCAGTCCGACAGGGTCTGGAAACACCATATATTTT.